These 5 T cell receptor beta chains were sequenced from one sample in a study of cytomegalovirus exposure and HLA in healthy donors. Use of 60 Vbeta and 13 Jbeta primers characterized the PCR. Clones were read by immunoSEQ multiplex PCR, and TCRdb kept only the in-frame ones, dropping some. The sample contains some 180,000 clones, roughly 72% of which appear only once. Sequenced sample: PBMCs. These receptors were collected from a man aged 25 to 45 in good health and CMV-seronegative.

The chain carries TRBV28 and TRBJ2-7; 7 bases are a match to TRBD2. The V gene end was trimmed by 6 bases and the J gene end by 3 bases; junction bases not matched to a gene: 2. This CDR3 is built from 12 residues. Germline loops: CDR1 MDHEN, CDR2 SYDVKM. In nucleotides, the CDR3 is TGTGCCAGCAGGGGGGAGGGCTACGAGCAGTACTTC. This translates into CASRGEGYEQYF.

This clone was detected once. The J gene is TRBJ2-7, the V gene TRBV5-1, with D hard to call. Germline V gives CDR1 SGHRS, CDR2 YFSETQ. CDR3 length: 14 residues. V lost 5 bases to trimming and J lost 0 bases, with 12 bases between them. This CDR3 is CASRLLPSSYEQYF. In DNA, the CDR3 is TGCGCCAGCAGGCTACTTCCGAGCTCCTACGAGCAGTACTTC.

The CDR3 spells CASTPWDGLMNTEAFF. The CDR3 DNA reads TGTGCCAGTACCCCCTGGGACGGACTAATGAACACTGAAGCTTTCTTT. The chain combines TRBV19 with TRBJ1-1; the D gene is possibly TRBD1 (5 bases). The CDR3 is 16 residues long. V lost 7 bases to trimming and J lost 0 bases, with 18 bases between them. Germline V gives CDR1 LNHDA, CDR2 SQIVND (reference sequence). The whole variable domain, remainder taken from reference TRBV19 and TRBJ1-1, is DGGITQSPKYLFRKEGQNVTLSCEQNLNHDAMYWYRQDPGQGLRLIYYSQIVNDFQKGDIAEGYSVSREKKESFPLTVTSAQKNPTAFYLCASTPWDGLMNTEAFFGQGTRLTVV.

V gene TRBV13 combines with J gene TRBJ2-7, with D tentatively TRBD2 (5 bases). The CDR3 runs 15 residues. V dropped 5 bases and J dropped 4 bases, with 18 bases sitting between them. Germline lookup yields CDR1 PRHDT and CDR2 FYEKMQ (reference sequence). The CDR3 spells CASSRSQDWPYEQYF. The CDR3 DNA follows: TGTGCCAGCAGCCGGAGCCAGGACTGGCCGTACGAGCAGTACTTC.

The chain has TRBV5-1 and TRBJ2-5, with a tentative D call TRBD2 (6 bases). Germline assignment: CDR1 SGHRS and CDR2 YFSETQ. Deletions cut 0 bases from V and 3 bases from J, with 12 bases between. The CDR3 consists of 15 residues. For the CDR3, the DNA is TGCGCCAGCAGCTTGGTTCTTCGCGGGAAAGAGACCCAGTACTTC. It encodes CASSLVLRGKETQYF.